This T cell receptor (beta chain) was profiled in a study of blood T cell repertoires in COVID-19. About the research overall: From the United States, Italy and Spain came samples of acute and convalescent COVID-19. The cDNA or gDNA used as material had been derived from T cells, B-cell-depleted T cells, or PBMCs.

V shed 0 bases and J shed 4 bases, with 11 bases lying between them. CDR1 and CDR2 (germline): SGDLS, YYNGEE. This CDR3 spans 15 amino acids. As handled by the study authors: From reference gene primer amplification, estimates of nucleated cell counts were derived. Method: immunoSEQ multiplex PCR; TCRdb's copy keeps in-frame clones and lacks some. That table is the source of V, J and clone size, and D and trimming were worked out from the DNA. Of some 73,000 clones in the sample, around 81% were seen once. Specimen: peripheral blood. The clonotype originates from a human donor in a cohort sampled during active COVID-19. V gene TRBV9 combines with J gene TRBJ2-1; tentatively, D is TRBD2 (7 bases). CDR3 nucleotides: TGTGCCAGCAGCGTAGCTGCGGGGGCGTACAATGAGCAGTTCTTC. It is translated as CASSVAAGAYNEQFF.